Shown below are 22 T cell receptor beta chains from a single sample sequenced in a study of T-cell reconstitution after alpha-beta-depleted transplantation in children. Unique molecular identifiers were used to barcode this TCRbeta library. TCRdb reprocessed the PCR reads via MiXCR and lists one record per CDR3 protein. The table records 300,000 to 400,000 distinct CDR3 sequences, roughly 15% of them present only once. Sequenced here: PBMCs, mostly from graft donor cells, sampled 360 days after TCRalphabeta/CD19-depleted stem cell transplant. These receptors came from a male patient aged 2 to 10 who had a stem cell transplant for acute lymphoblastic leukemia, so the T cells may come from the graft donor.

This clonotype has ten or more counts. The V call is TRBV7-8, the J call TRBJ2-3; D is possibly TRBD2 (6 bases). Trimming removed 8 bases from V and 4 bases from J, with 13 bases in between. CDR3 size: 13 residues. CDR1 is SGHVS, CDR2 FQNEAQ, per germline. DNA for the CDR3: TGTGCCAGCGGGCGGGCGGGGTCAGATACGCAGTATTTT. This encodes CASGRAGSDTQYF.

This sequence joins TRBV28 and TRBJ2-1; 9 nucleotides agree with TRBD2. With V trimmed by 9 bases and J by 0 bases, 6 bases remained unmatched. The CDR3 is made up of 15 amino acids. Germline V gene lookup returns CDR1 MDHEN and CDR2 SYDVKM. CDR3 nucleotides: TGTGCCAGTTCAATAGCGGGAGTCTCCTACAATGAGCAGTTCTTC. Its protein is CASSIAGVSYNEQFF.

This clonotype was seen more than once but under ten times. The chain links TRBV11-3 to TRBJ2-1, with 8 bases that match TRBD1. This CDR3 is built from 15 residues. V was clipped by 3 bases and J by 3 bases; unmatched bases: 4. The germline CDR1 and CDR2 sequences are SGHNT and YENEEA. The CDR3 DNA sequence: TGTGCCAGCAGCTTGTCACAGGGGGTCTACAATGAGCAGTTCTTC. The encoded protein is CASSLSQGVYNEQFF.

This clonotype showed up many times. The rearrangement joins TRBV12-3 or TRBV12-4 to TRBJ2-1, with 8 bases identical to TRBD2. The junction had 6 bases not matched to a gene; V was cut back by 2 bases and J by 6 bases. The CDR3 is 15 amino acids. Here the CDR3 DNA reads TGTGCCAGCAGTTTAAAGCGGGAGTACTCCAATGAGCAGTTCTTC. It codes for CASSLKREYSNEQFF.

This clonotype appeared a few times. The chain combines TRBV12-3 or TRBV12-4 with TRBJ2-1; 10 bases fit TRBD2. CDR3 length: 17 amino acids. The junction had 11 bases not matched to a gene; V was cut back by 5 bases and J by 4 bases. Here the CDR3 DNA reads TGTGCCAGCAGTACGTCATTGGGGACTAGCGTATACAATGAGCAGTTCTTC. Translating gives CASSTSLGTSVYNEQFF.

This clonotype occurred many times. V is TRBV20-1 and J is TRBJ2-6; unclear D gene. V was cut by 1 base and J by 1 base, with 2 bases left in between. This CDR3 spans 13 amino acids. Per the germline V gene, CDR1 is DFQATT and CDR2 is SNEGSKA (reference sequence). The CDR3 bases are TGCAGTGCTAGAGGGTCTGGGGCCAACGTCCTGACTTTC. As protein: CSARGSGANVLTF.

This clonotype was detected a few times. This chain's CDR3 is CASSPLPGTGAYEQYF. The DNA for the CDR3 is TGTGCCAGCAGTCCCCTCCCCGGGACAGGGGCCTACGAGCAGTACTTC. The chain carries TRBV27 and TRBJ2-7; 10 bases agree with TRBD1. The CDR3 runs to 16 residues. V lost 5 bases to trimming and J lost 2 bases; unmatched junction nucleotides: 9. From germline, CDR1 is MNHEY and CDR2 SMNVEV (reference sequence).

A few counts support this clonotype. The CDR3 loop is CASSPPGTSRVGELFF. CDR3 nucleotides: TGTGCCAGCAGTCCACCCGGGACTAGCCGGGTCGGGGAGCTGTTTTTT. J is TRBJ2-2 and V is TRBV28; 9 nucleotides agree with TRBD2. This CDR3 has 16 amino acids. V lost 5 bases, J lost 7 bases, and 11 bases stayed unmatched. Per the germline V gene, CDR1 is MDHEN and CDR2 is SYDVKM.

This clonotype came up a few times. V is TRBV11-2 and J is TRBJ2-1, with D possibly TRBD2 on 7 matching bases. From germline, CDR1 is SGHAT and CDR2 FQNNGV. The CDR3 length is 17 residues. The germline V and J ends were trimmed by 5 bases and 5 bases, with 22 bases remaining between them. In DNA form, the CDR3 reads TGTGCCAGCAGCCCGCTTCCCCGGGGGGCCGGGCACAATGAGCAGTTCTTC. This translates into CASSPLPRGAGHNEQFF.

This clonotype has at least ten counts. J is TRBJ2-1 and V is TRBV5-1; TRBD2 agrees at 10 bases. The V and J ends lost 0 bases and 8 bases, in that order; junction bases with no gene match: 11. Germline V gene lookup returns CDR1 SGHRS and CDR2 YFSETQ. This CDR3 spans 17 amino acids. In nucleotides, the CDR3 is TGCGCCAGCAGCTTGGGTACCGGGACTAGCGTAGCTCATGAGCAGTTCTTC. Translation gives CASSLGTGTSVAHEQFF.

This clonotype showed up just a few times. The chain recombines TRBV12-3 or TRBV12-4 with TRBJ2-3, with 7 bases matching TRBD1. Trimming removed 4 bases from V and 14 bases from J; junction bases left unmatched: 6. The CDR3 has 11 residues. The chain's CDR3 is CASSSRDSWYF. The DNA of the CDR3 is TGTGCCAGCAGTTCTCGGGACAGTTGGTATTTT.

This clonotype showed up many times. The chain is built from TRBV29-1 and TRBJ2-1; maybe TRBD2 (6 bases). Germline CDR1 is SQVTM and CDR2 is ANQGSEA. Trimming removed 6 bases at V and 0 bases at J, with 9 bases between. The CDR3 runs 13 residues. The CDR3 sequence: CSVGGPSYNEQFF. The CDR3 DNA follows: TGCAGCGTCGGGGGACCCTCCTACAATGAGCAGTTCTTC.

The chain recombines TRBV20-1 with TRBJ2-5; maybe TRBD2 (6 bases). Between the trimmed V and J ends, which lost 0 bases and 6 bases, there was a span of 14 bases. Germline CDR1 and CDR2: DFQATT and SNEGSKA (reference sequence). The CDR3 contains 14 residues. CDR3 DNA sequence: TGCAGTGCTAGAGATTGGAGGGAGCGTAAGACCCAGTACTTC. Translation gives CSARDWRERKTQYF.

The J gene is TRBJ2-7, the V gene TRBV20-1; D perhaps matches TRBD1 (6 bases). This CDR3 is 13 amino acids long. V dropped 4 bases and J dropped 1 base, with 11 bases sitting between them. From germline, CDR1 is DFQATT and CDR2 SNEGSKA (reference sequence). CDR3 nucleotides: TGCAGTGCTAAGCGGACAGCATCCTACGAGCAGTACTTC. Its translation is CSAKRTASYEQYF.

There are a few counts of this clonotype. CDR3 loop: CSAPDWLQETQYF. The CDR3 DNA follows: TGCAGTGCCCCGGACTGGCTCCAAGAGACCCAGTACTTC. V is TRBV20-1 and J is TRBJ2-5, with a possible D match to TRBD2 (5 bases). This CDR3 has 13 amino acids. Germline values: CDR1 DFQATT, CDR2 SNEGSKA (reference sequence). V was pared by 6 bases and J by 1 base, with 12 bases between.

This clonotype has at least ten counts. The genes are TRBV10-3 and TRBJ2-7; 10 bases match TRBD2. Germline-derived CDR1 and CDR2 are ENHRY and SYGVKD. With V trimmed by 2 bases and J by 2 bases, 18 bases remained unmatched. The CDR3 has 20 residues. The CDR3 here is CAISEPLMGGSGRAPYEQYF. CDR3 nucleotides: TGTGCCATCAGTGAGCCGCTAATGGGGGGCAGCGGGAGGGCCCCCTACGAGCAGTACTTC.

This sequence joins TRBV5-1 and TRBJ2-7; possibly TRBD1 for D (5 bases). Germline CDR1 reads SGHRS; CDR2 reads YFSETQ. V was trimmed by 1 base and J by 3 bases, leaving 14 bases between them. The CDR3 runs 15 residues. CDR3 sequence (DNA): TGCGCCAGCAGCTTGCCCCCAGGGTCGGGCTACGAGCAGTACTTC. Amino acids: CASSLPPGSGYEQYF.

In nucleotides, the CDR3 is TGCGCCAGCAGCCGCGAGGGATGGCGGGACACAGATACGCAGTATTTT. Its translation: CASSREGWRDTDTQYF. The V and J genes are TRBV4-1 and TRBJ2-3, with D possibly being TRBD2 (6 bases). Germline CDR1 reads MGHRA; CDR2 reads YSYEKL. V shed 4 bases and J shed 2 bases, with 16 bases lying between them. The CDR3 is made up of 16 amino acids.

V is TRBV11-2 and J is TRBJ2-1; tentative D call: TRBD2 (5 bases). Germline-derived CDR1 and CDR2 are SGHAT and FQNNGV. Deletions cut 0 bases from V and 3 bases from J, with 15 bases between. The CDR3 covers 17 residues. CDR3 amino acids: CASSLEGRAAFYNEQFF. The CDR3 nucleotides are TGTGCCAGCAGCTTAGAGGGTAGAGCGGCGTTCTACAATGAGCAGTTCTTC.

This clonotype was seen a handful of times. The chain carries TRBV7-8 and TRBJ2-5, with 8 positions matching TRBD2. Germline loops: CDR1 SGHVS, CDR2 FQNEAQ. Trimming took 1 base from V and 1 from J; bases not matched to a gene: 8. The CDR3 covers 17 residues. The CDR3 protein is CASSLGFWTSFQETQYF. The DNA for the CDR3 is TGTGCCAGCAGCTTAGGGTTTTGGACTAGCTTCCAAGAGACCCAGTACTTC.

This clonotype was observed a few times. The chain uses TRBV5-5 and TRBJ2-5; TRBD1 aligns across 7 bases. This CDR3 comprises 14 residues. Trimming at V came to 1 base and at J to 4 bases, leaving 4 bases not matched to a gene. Germline V gene lookup returns CDR1 SGHKS and CDR2 YYEKEE (reference sequence). The CDR3 loop is CASSLWDSGETQYF. The CDR3 coding sequence is TGTGCCAGCAGCTTGTGGGACAGTGGAGAGACCCAGTACTTC.

This sequence joins TRBV10-3 and TRBJ2-2; D gene ambiguous. Germline-derived CDR1 and CDR2 are ENHRY and SYGVKD. Trimming removed 6 bases from V and 7 bases from J, with 9 bases in between. This CDR3 has 12 amino acids. The CDR3 region has the DNA TGTGCCATCAGCGACTGGTACGGGGAGCTGTTTTTT. It is translated as CAISDWYGELFF.